This passage covers 9 T cell receptor beta chains from one sample sequenced in a study of monozygotic twins with inflammatory bowel disease (dated by TCRdb to the late 2010s). Library preparation was by 5' RACE. Sequencing instrument: Illumina HiSeq 2500. TCRdb reanalyzed the reads, keeping one entry per CDR3 protein sequence and omitting DNA. The table for this sample records some 440,000 distinct CDR3 sequences. The ten largest clones add up to about 2.4% of the sample. The sequencing input was blood. These receptors all stem from a human donor with ulcerative colitis or Crohn's disease, or a healthy co-twin of an affected twin (not recorded which).

The chain employs TRBV20-1 and TRBJ1-5. The CDR3 extends over 12 amino acids. The germline CDR1 and CDR2 sequences are DFQATT and SNEGSKA (reference sequence). CDR3 protein: CSARDRDQPQHF.

V and J are TRBV29-1 and TRBJ2-5; TCRdb's D gene call, TRBD2, goes unchecked for lack of DNA. Germline CDR1 is SQVTM and CDR2 is ANQGSEA. The CDR3 runs to 14 residues. The CDR3 loop is CSAALAGGQETQYF.

The chain is built from TRBV20-1 and TRBJ1-1; TCRdb indicates TRBD1, and absent DNA this call remains unverified. CDR3 length equals 15 residues. Per the germline V gene, CDR1 is DFQATT and CDR2 is SNEGSKA (reference sequence). This CDR3 reads CSASTGTVLNTEAFF.

V gene TRBV5-1 combines with J gene TRBJ2-3; no DNA is available, so the TRBD2 call from TCRdb remains unchecked. Germline V gene data show CDR1 as SGHRS and CDR2 as YFSETQ. This CDR3 contains 13 residues. The CDR3 region is CASTGGGSDTQYF.

The CDR3 here is CSAEGSGEKLFF. The J gene is TRBJ1-4, the V gene TRBV29-1. The CDR3 runs to 12 residues. Germline V gene sequence: CDR1 SQVTM, CDR2 ANQGSEA.

The gene calls are TRBV5-1 and TRBJ1-5; TCRdb's D call, TRBD1, is unchecked because there is no DNA. The CDR3 is 17 amino acids. Germline assignment: CDR1 SGHRS and CDR2 YFSETQ. This CDR3 reads CASSLGAGESLNQPQHF.

The V call is TRBV12-3 or TRBV12-4, the J call TRBJ2-3. The CDR3 contains 14 residues. The CDR3 loop reads CASRASLSGETQYF.

V is TRBV28 and J is TRBJ2-3; the D call of TRBD1 rests on TCRdb alone, since no DNA is present to check it. CDR3 length: 16 residues. Per the germline V gene, CDR1 is MDHEN and CDR2 is SYDVKM. The CDR3 region is CASSPSTIPWADTQYF.

V usage is TRBV19 and J usage is TRBJ2-2; the D gene TCRdb calls, TRBD2, cannot be checked with no DNA. The CDR3 totals 18 residues. Per the germline V gene, CDR1 is LNHDA and CDR2 is SQIVND (reference sequence). The CDR3 loop reads CASSIGLAGLPNTGELFF.